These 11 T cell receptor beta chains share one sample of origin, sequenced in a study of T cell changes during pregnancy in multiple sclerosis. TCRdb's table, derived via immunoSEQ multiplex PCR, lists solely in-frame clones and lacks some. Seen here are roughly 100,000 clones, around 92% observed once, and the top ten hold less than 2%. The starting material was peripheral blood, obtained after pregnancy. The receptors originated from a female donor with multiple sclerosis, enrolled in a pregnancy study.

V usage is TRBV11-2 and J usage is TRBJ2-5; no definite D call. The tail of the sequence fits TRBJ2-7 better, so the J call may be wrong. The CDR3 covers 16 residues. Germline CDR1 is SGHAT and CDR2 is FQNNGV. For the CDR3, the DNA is TGTGCCAGCAGCTTAGGGTTTCGGCAGGTTACCTACGAGCAGTACTTC. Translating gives CASSLGFRQVTYEQYF.

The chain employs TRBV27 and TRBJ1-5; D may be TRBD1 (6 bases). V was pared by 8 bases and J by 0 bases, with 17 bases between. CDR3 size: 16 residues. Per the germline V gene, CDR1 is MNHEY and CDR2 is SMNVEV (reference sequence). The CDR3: CASPIGQSGSNQPQHF. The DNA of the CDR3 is TGTGCCAGCCCTATCGGACAGAGCGGTAGCAATCAGCCCCAGCATTTT.

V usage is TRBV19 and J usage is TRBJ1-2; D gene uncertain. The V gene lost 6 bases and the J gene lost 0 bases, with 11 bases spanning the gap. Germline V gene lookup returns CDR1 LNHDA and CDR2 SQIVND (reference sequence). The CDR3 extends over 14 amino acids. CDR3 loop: CASSRITPNYGYTF. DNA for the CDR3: TGTGCCAGTAGCAGAATCACACCTAACTATGGCTACACCTTC.

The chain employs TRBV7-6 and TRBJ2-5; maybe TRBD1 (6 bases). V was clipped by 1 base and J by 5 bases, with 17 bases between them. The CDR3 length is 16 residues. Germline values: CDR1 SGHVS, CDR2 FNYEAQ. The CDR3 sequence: CASSLGWDMLGETQYF. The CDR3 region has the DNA TGTGCCAGCAGCTTAGGCTGGGACATGCTCGGGGAGACCCAGTACTTC.

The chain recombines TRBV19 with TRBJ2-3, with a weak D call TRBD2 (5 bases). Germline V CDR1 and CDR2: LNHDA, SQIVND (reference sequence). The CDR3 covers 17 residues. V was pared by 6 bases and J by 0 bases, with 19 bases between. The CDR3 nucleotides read TGTGCCAGTAGGATCCCCGGCCTAGCCGGGAGCACAGATACGCAGTATTTT. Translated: CASRIPGLAGSTDTQYF.

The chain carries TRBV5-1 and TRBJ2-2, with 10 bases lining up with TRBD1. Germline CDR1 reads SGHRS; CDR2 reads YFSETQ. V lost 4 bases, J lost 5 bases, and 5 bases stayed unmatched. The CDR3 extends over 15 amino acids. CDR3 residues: CASSPRTGGTGELFF. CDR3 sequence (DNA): TGCGCCAGCAGCCCCAGGACAGGGGGGACCGGGGAGCTGTTTTTT.

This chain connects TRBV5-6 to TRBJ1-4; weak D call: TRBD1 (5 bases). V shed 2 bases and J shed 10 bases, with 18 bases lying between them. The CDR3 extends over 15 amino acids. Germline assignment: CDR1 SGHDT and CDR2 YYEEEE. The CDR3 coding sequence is TGTGCCAGCAGCTTAGCGGGGCAGGGCCAGGGAAAACTGTTTTTT. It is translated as CASSLAGQGQGKLFF.

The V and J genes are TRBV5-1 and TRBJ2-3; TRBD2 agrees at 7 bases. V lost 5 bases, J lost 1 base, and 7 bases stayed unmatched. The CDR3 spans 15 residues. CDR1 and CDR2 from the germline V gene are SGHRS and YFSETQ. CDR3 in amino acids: CASRSGGSGTDTQYF. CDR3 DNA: TGCGCCAGCAGAAGCGGCGGGAGCGGCACAGATACGCAGTATTTT.

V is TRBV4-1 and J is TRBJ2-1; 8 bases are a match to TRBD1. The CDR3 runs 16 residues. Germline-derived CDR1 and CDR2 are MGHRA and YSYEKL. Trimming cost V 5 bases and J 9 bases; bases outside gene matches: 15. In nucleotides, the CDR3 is TGCGCCAGCAGCGGACAGGTAGGGACAGGATCATTTGAGCAGTTCTTC. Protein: CASSGQVGTGSFEQFF.

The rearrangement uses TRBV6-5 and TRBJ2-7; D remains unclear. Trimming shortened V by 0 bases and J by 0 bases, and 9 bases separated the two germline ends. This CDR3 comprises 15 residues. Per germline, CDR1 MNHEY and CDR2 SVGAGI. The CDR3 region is CASSYSWADSYEQYF. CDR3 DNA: TGTGCCAGCAGTTACTCGTGGGCAGACTCCTACGAGCAGTACTTC.

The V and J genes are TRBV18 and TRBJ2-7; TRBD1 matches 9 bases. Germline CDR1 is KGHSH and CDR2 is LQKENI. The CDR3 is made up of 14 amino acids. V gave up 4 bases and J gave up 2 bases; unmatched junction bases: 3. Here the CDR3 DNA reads TGTGCCAGCTCACAGGACAGGGGAACCTACGAGCAGTACTTC. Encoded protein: CASSQDRGTYEQYF.